One T cell receptor (beta chain) is described in this entry. Its antigen is not known. At the DNA level, this CDR3 is encoded by other sequences in the same sample as well. Germline V gene lookup returns CDR1 ENHRY and CDR2 SYGVKD. This CDR3 is 16 amino acids long. V was pared by 6 bases and J by 3 bases, with 8 bases of the junction left unmatched. The PCR ran on 60 Vbeta and 13 Jbeta primers. Profiled with immunoSEQ multiplex PCR; TCRdb holds only in-frame clones, not every one. The table has 170,000 or so clones, roughly 82% seen once. The source of the sample is a study of cytomegalovirus exposure and HLA in healthy donors. Overall study results and limits: In terms of immune exposure information, only CMV serostatus was available. Reports showed the classifier diagnosing cytomegalovirus status with high specificity and sensitivity.

The material sequenced was PBMCs. The TCR comes from a woman in her 50s in good health and CMV-seronegative. The chain carries TRBV10-3 and TRBJ2-5; 12 bases are a match to TRBD1. The CDR3 region is CAISDTGTGGEETQYF. DNA of the CDR3: TGTGCCATCAGCGACACCGGGACAGGGGGCGAAGAGACCCAGTACTTC.